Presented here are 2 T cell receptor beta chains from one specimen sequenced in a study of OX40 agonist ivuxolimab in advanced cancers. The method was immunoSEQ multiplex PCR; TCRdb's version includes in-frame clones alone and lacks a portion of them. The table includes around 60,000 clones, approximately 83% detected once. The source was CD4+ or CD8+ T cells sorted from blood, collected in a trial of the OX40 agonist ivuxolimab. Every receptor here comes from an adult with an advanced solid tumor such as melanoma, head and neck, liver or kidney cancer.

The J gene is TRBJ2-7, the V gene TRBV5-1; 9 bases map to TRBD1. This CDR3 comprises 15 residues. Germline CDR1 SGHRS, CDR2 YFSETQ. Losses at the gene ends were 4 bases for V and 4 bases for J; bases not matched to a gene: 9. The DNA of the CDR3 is TGCGCCAGCAGCCCTGGGGACAGGGAGGCTTACGAGCAGTACTTC. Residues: CASSPGDREAYEQYF.

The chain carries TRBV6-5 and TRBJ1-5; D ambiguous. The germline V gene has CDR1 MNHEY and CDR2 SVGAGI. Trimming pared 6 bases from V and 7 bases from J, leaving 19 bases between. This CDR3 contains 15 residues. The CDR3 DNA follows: TGTGCCAGCAGCCCCGATTGGCGGTGGGCCCAGCCCCAGCATTTT. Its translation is CASSPDWRWAQPQHF.